These T cell receptor beta chains were read from a single sample in a study of blood T cell repertoires in COVID-19. Clones were read by immunoSEQ multiplex PCR, and TCRdb kept only the in-frame ones, dropping some. The data show approximately 180,000 clones, with around 85% seen just once and approximately 6.2% held by the top ten. The sample taken for sequencing was PBMCs or T cells enriched from blood (not recorded which). These receptors came from a man aged 40-50 years who had recovered from COVID-19. The CDR3 runs from the conserved cysteine through the conserved F or W. Each record gives: D gene, V gene, clone size, J gene, CDR3 protein, CDR3 DNA. The D gene is left open where the match is weak. Size is omitted from some rows. Given values are once, few, many or a class for expanded clones.

d_call: TRBD1
v_call: TRBV28
clone_size: -
j_call: TRBJ1-5
cdr3_aa: CASSFRGIQPQHF
cdr3_nt: TGTGCCAGCAGTTTCAGGGGGATCCAGCCCCAGCATTTT

d_call: -
v_call: TRBV25-1
clone_size: once
j_call: TRBJ1-2
cdr3_aa: CASSDIYGYTF
cdr3_nt: TGTGCCAGCAGTGACATCTATGGCTACACCTTC

d_call: -
v_call: TRBV7-9
clone_size: -
j_call: TRBJ1-1
cdr3_aa: CASSPRLPGVKNTEAFF
cdr3_nt: TGTGCCAGCAGCCCGCGTTTACCGGGAGTAAAGAACACTGAAGCTTTCTTT

d_call: -
v_call: TRBV12-3/TRBV12-4
clone_size: -
j_call: TRBJ1-2
cdr3_aa: CASSIPGEDGYTF
cdr3_nt: TGTGCCAGCAGTATACCGGGAGAGGATGGCTACACCTTC

d_call: -
v_call: TRBV30
clone_size: -
j_call: TRBJ1-4
cdr3_aa: CAWIPKGGDEKLFF
cdr3_nt: TGTGCCTGGATCCCGAAGGGGGGGGATGAAAAACTGTTTTTT

d_call: -
v_call: TRBV5-1
clone_size: -
j_call: TRBJ2-2
cdr3_aa: CASTPRGQGRNTGELFF
cdr3_nt: TGCGCCAGCACTCCCCGTGGGCAGGGCCGGAACACCGGGGAGCTGTTTTTT

d_call: -
v_call: TRBV2
clone_size: -
j_call: TRBJ1-5
cdr3_aa: CASSVMNQPQHF
cdr3_nt: TGTGCCAGCAGTGTAATGAATCAGCCCCAGCATTTT

d_call: -
v_call: TRBV27
clone_size: -
j_call: TRBJ2-4
cdr3_aa: CASSPYSPPAKNIQYF
cdr3_nt: TGTGCCAGCAGCCCCTACAGTCCCCCCGCCAAAAACATTCAGTACTTC

d_call: TRBD1
v_call: TRBV9
clone_size: -
j_call: TRBJ1-2
cdr3_aa: CASSWSTGASEGYTF
cdr3_nt: TGTGCCAGCAGCTGGTCAACAGGGGCCTCAGAAGGCTACACCTTC

d_call: -
v_call: TRBV2
clone_size: -
j_call: TRBJ1-5
cdr3_aa: CATAGYSNQPQHF
cdr3_nt: TGTGCCACCGCAGGTTATAGCAATCAGCCCCAGCATTTT

d_call: -
v_call: TRBV7-8
clone_size: few
j_call: TRBJ2-7
cdr3_aa: CASNLAPGAYREQYF
cdr3_nt: TGTGCCAGCAACTTAGCGCCAGGGGCGTATCGCGAGCAGTACTTC

d_call: TRBD2
v_call: TRBV4-1
clone_size: -
j_call: TRBJ2-3
cdr3_aa: CASSQPREDEQLRGTDTQYF
cdr3_nt: TGCGCCAGCAGCCAACCCCGGGAGGACGAGCAATTGAGGGGCACAGATACGCAGTATTTT

d_call: TRBD2
v_call: TRBV7-3
clone_size: -
j_call: TRBJ2-3
cdr3_aa: CASSLIPGTSSDTQYF
cdr3_nt: TGTGCCAGCAGCTTAATACCTGGGACTAGTTCAGATACGCAGTATTTT